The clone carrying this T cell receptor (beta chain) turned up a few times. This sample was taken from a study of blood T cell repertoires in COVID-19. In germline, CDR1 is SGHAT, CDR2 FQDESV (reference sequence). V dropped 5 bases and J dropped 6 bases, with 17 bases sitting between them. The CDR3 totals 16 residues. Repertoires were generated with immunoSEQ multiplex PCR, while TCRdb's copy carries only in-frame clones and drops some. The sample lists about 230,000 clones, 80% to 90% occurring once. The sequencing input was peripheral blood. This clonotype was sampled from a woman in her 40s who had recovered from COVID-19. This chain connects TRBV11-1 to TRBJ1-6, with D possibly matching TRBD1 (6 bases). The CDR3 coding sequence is TGTGCCAGCAGCGCCTCTGCAGCCAGGGGTAATTCACCCCTCCACTTT. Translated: CASSASAARGNSPLHF.